This TCR beta chain was documented in a study of T cells in Graves' hyperthyroidism and ophthalmopathy. Study-wide findings and caveats: The model made its ophthalmopathy prediction, and onset followed a median 6.5 months later. Separation of ophthalmopathy from stable hyperthyroidism was achieved by a 13 V-J model.

This CDR3 is 15 amino acids long. Germline V gene data show CDR1 as SGHTS and CDR2 as YDEGEE. Trimming left V 4 bases short and J 0 bases short, with 13 bases between. Only a few counts were recorded for this clonotype. The antigen is undetermined. From RNA transcripts, TCR beta CDR3 regions were amplified. RT-PCR in the first round (using the HTBI primer set) targeted the TCR CDR3. One entry per CDR3 protein, called by TCRdb with MiXCR from the multiplex PCR reads. Of hundreds of thousands of distinct CDR3 sequences in the sample, 46% were seen once. The rearrangement joins TRBV5-8 to TRBJ1-1, with D tentatively TRBD1 (5 bases). The sequenced material came from peripheral blood or thyroid tissue (not recorded which). The TCR was taken from a woman aged 18-29 years with Graves' hyperthyroidism. The CDR3 here is CASSRTTGVNTEAFF. The DNA of the CDR3 is TGTGCCAGCAGCCGGACCACAGGAGTGAACACTGAAGCTTTCTTT.